These 17 T cell receptor beta chains were sequenced from one sample in a study of blood T cell repertoires in COVID-19. Profiling relied on immunoSEQ multiplex PCR, and the TCRdb table lists in-frame clones only, not all of them. The sample holds around 40,000 clones, about 86% seen once. Sample: peripheral blood. The receptors stem from a man aged 40-55 years with COVID-19, enrolled during active disease.

V usage is TRBV5-1 and J usage is TRBJ2-3, with 7 positions matching TRBD2. Germline V lookup: CDR1 SGHRS, CDR2 YFSETQ. This CDR3 has 16 residues. J gave up 2 bases and V 0 bases, and 6 bases lay outside the gene matches. The CDR3 coding sequence is TGCGCCAGCAGCTTGGGAGGGAGGGCACCCACAGATACGCAGTATTTT. Residues: CASSLGGRAPTDTQYF.

The CDR3 DNA is TGTGCCACCAGTGATTCGGCGGGAGCAGGAGAGGAGCAGTACTTC. As protein: CATSDSAGAGEEQYF. V and J are TRBV24-1 and TRBJ2-7, with 7 bases matching TRBD2. Germline V gene sequence: CDR1 KGHDR, CDR2 SFDVKD. CDR3 size: 15 residues. J gave up 7 bases and V 2 bases, and 10 bases lay outside the gene matches.

This clone was seen just once. This chain connects TRBV15 to TRBJ2-2, with D uncertain. Trimming pared 0 bases from V and 6 bases from J, leaving 11 bases between. The germline V gene has CDR1 LNHNV and CDR2 YYDKDF (reference sequence). This CDR3 contains 15 residues. CDR3 residues: CATSRDGLSAGELFF. The CDR3, as DNA: TGTGCCACCAGCAGAGATGGGCTTTCGGCCGGGGAGCTGTTTTTT.

V gene TRBV27 combines with J gene TRBJ2-7, with D perhaps matching TRBD1 (6 bases). V lost 6 bases and J 5 bases, leaving 23 bases between the germline ends. Germline CDR1 and CDR2: MNHEY and SMNVEV (reference sequence). There are 16 residues in the CDR3. The CDR3 DNA reads TGTGCCAGCAGACACTACCGGGACACTCTCGAGGACGAGCAGTACTTC. Encoded protein: CASRHYRDTLEDEQYF.

V gene TRBV2 combines with J gene TRBJ2-7; 8 positions agree with TRBD1. The CDR3 length is 14 residues. J lost 2 bases, V lost 9 bases, and 9 bases had no gene match. Germline V gives CDR1 SNHLY, CDR2 FYNNEI. CDR3: CASAGGPTPYEQYF. CDR3 in DNA: TGTGCCAGTGCAGGGGGCCCCACACCCTACGAGCAGTACTTC.

In nucleotides, the CDR3 is TGCGCCAGCAGCTTCGGGACAGGGGACAACTATGGCTACACCTTC. This codes for CASSFGTGDNYGYTF. The chain is built from TRBV5-1 and TRBJ1-2, with 10 positions matching TRBD1. Germline-derived CDR1 and CDR2 are SGHRS and YFSETQ. Trimming cost V 2 bases and J 2 bases; bases outside gene matches: 3. There are 15 residues in the CDR3.

The J gene is TRBJ2-2, the V gene TRBV5-1, with unresolved D. The CDR3 spans 14 residues. Germline CDR1 is SGHRS and CDR2 is YFSETQ. V gave up 1 base and J gave up 4 bases, with 8 bases separating them. The CDR3 bases are TGCGCCAGCAGCTTGAAAGAGGTCACCGGGGAGCTGTTTTTT. Translation gives CASSLKEVTGELFF.

This chain joins TRBV5-1 and TRBJ2-5; 8 bases match TRBD2. The length of the CDR3 is 14 residues. CDR1 is SGHRS, CDR2 YFSETQ, per germline. With 3 bases clipped from V and 3 bases from J, the junction kept 4 bases outside the gene matches. CDR3 DNA: TGCGCCAGCAGCTCAAGAGCGGGAGAAGAGACCCAGTACTTC. It codes for CASSSRAGEETQYF.

This clone is a singleton in its sample. V is TRBV10-3 and J is TRBJ1-1, with no clear D. Trimming pared 6 bases from V and 1 base from J, leaving 9 bases between. Looked up from germline, CDR1 is ENHRY and CDR2 is SYGVKD. CDR3 size: 13 residues. CDR3 amino acids: CAIRSIPNTEAFF. The DNA of the CDR3 is TGTGCCATCAGATCTATACCGAACACTGAAGCTTTCTTT.

This chain connects TRBV2 to TRBJ2-1; 8 bases are shared with TRBD2. J was trimmed by 0 bases and V by 7 bases; bases with no gene match: 5. The germline V gene encodes CDR1 SNHLY and CDR2 FYNNEI. The CDR3 contains 15 residues. CDR3 in amino acids: CASTSGYSSYNEQFF. The CDR3 DNA follows: TGTGCCAGCACTAGCGGGTATAGCTCCTACAATGAGCAGTTCTTC.

V gene TRBV9 combines with J gene TRBJ1-4, with D unresolved. There are 14 residues in the CDR3. V was shortened by 4 bases and J by 5 bases, with 12 bases between the two germline ends. Looked up from germline, CDR1 is SGDLS and CDR2 is YYNGEE. The CDR3 nucleotides are TGTGCCAGCAGCCCTTCCGAGAGGAATGAAAAACTGTTTTTT. Protein: CASSPSERNEKLFF.

V gene TRBV28 combines with J gene TRBJ2-7, with 9 positions matching TRBD1. Germline V gene data show CDR1 as MDHEN and CDR2 as SYDVKM. The J segment lost 7 bases and the V segment lost 6 bases, leaving 10 bases of the junction unmatched. CDR3 length: 14 residues. CDR3 protein: CASSRIGQGMEQYF. The CDR3 nucleotides read TGTGCCAGCAGCCGTATAGGACAGGGGATGGAGCAGTACTTC.

This chain connects TRBV3-1 (or the pseudogene TRBV3-2) to TRBJ2-1; 16 bases match TRBD2. Losses at the gene ends were 4 bases for V and 15 bases for J; bases not matched to a gene: 6. This CDR3 has 14 amino acids. Germline assignment: CDR1 LGHDT and CDR2 YNNKEL (reference sequence). This chain's CDR3 is CASSRGLAGGQRFF. Here the CDR3 DNA reads TGTGCCAGCAGCCGGGGACTAGCGGGAGGGCAACGGTTCTTC.

The J gene is TRBJ1-5, the V gene TRBV12-5; D is unresolved. Germline assignment: CDR1 LGHNT and CDR2 FRNRAP. The CDR3 runs to 18 residues. The V gene lost 0 bases and the J gene lost 3 bases, with 18 bases spanning the gap. The CDR3 DNA sequence: TGTGCTAGTGGTTTGGTCCCAACGGCGGGCAGACACAATCAGCCCCAGCATTTT. This sequence encodes CASGLVPTAGRHNQPQHF.

The genes are TRBV7-9 and TRBJ2-4, with a possible D match to TRBD2 (6 bases). Germline V gene sequence: CDR1 SEHNR, CDR2 FQNEAQ (reference sequence). Trimming took off 3 bases at V and 2 bases at J, with 8 bases between the two ends. The CDR3 contains 14 residues. CDR3 sequence: CASSLEGSKNIQYF. CDR3 DNA sequence: TGTGCCAGCAGCTTGGAGGGTTCCAAAAACATTCAGTACTTC.

The chain links TRBV6-5 to TRBJ1-3; D unclear. Per germline, CDR1 MNHEY and CDR2 SVGAGI. V lost 7 bases to trimming and J lost 1 base, with 8 bases between them. The CDR3 sequence is 13 residues long. CDR3 protein: CASIRNSGNTIYF. DNA for the CDR3: TGTGCCAGCATTCGTAATTCTGGAAACACCATATATTTT.

The V and J genes are TRBV30 and TRBJ1-2, with 9 bases matching TRBD1. The J segment lost 2 bases and the V segment lost 0 bases, leaving 7 bases of the junction unmatched. Germline CDR1 and CDR2: GTSNPN and SVGIG (reference sequence). The CDR3 contains 16 residues. The CDR3 DNA reads TGTGCCTGGAGTGTTCCTGGGACAGGGTACAACTATGGCTACACCTTC. Translating gives CAWSVPGTGYNYGYTF. Full variable domain (missing parts from reference TRBV30 and TRBJ1-2): SQTIHQWPATLVQPVGSPLSLECTVEGTSNPNLYWYRQAAGRGLQLLFYSVGIGQISSEVPQNLSASRPQDRQFILSSKKLLLSDSGFYLCAWSVPGTGYNYGYTFGSGTRLTVV.